This entry describes one T cell receptor (beta chain). Antigen specificity is unknown. MiXCR, run by TCRdb on the reads, gives a single entry per CDR3 protein. This table has under 300,000 distinct CDR3 sequences, less than 25% appearing once. This specimen comes from a study of T cell repertoires in cytomegalovirus infection. Looking at the study overall: The authors used CMV epitopes that were HLA-C-restricted (recently identified) and HLA-B-restricted (well studied). TCR beta signatures that were public indicated CMV infection and matching HLA type.

This receptor was obtained from a human donor in good health (CMV status not recorded). Some clones in this sample may be carry-over from other donors' samples. Specimen: cultured PBMCs, collected from culture after CMV antigen stimulation.

Here the CDR3 reads CASSMRGLEINYGYTF. The CDR3 DNA sequence: TGTGCCAGTAGTATGAGGGGTCTGGAAATTAACTATGGCTACACCTTC. V is TRBV19 and J is TRBJ1-2; possibly TRBD1 for D (5 bases). The germline V and J ends were trimmed by 3 bases and 1 base, with 15 bases remaining between them. CDR3 length equals 16 residues. Germline-derived CDR1 and CDR2 are LNHDA and SQIVND (reference sequence).